This T cell receptor beta chain originates from a study of blood T cell repertoires in COVID-19. At the level of the study: Some COVID-19 samples were acute and others convalescent; all came from the United States, Italy and Spain.

V lost 4 bases to trimming and J lost 2 bases; unmatched junction nucleotides: 8. CDR1 and CDR2 (germline): KGHSH, LQKENI. The CDR3 consists of 16 residues. Clones were read by immunoSEQ multiplex PCR, and TCRdb kept only the in-frame ones, dropping some. The profile shows more than 200,000 clones, approximately 88% of them singletons. Exposed study participants had met a COVID-19 case within 2 weeks before entry. The receptor's source is a woman in her 30s who had been exposed to COVID-19. The material sequenced was PBMCs or T cells enriched from blood (not recorded which). The V and J genes are TRBV18 and TRBJ2-7; 10 bases match TRBD2. The CDR3 coding sequence is TGTGCCAGCTCACTTACCGGGACTAGCGTGACCTACGAGCAGTACTTC. It translates to CASSLTGTSVTYEQYF.